What follows describes a single TCR beta chain. As yet, its antigen is unknown. The entry originates in a study of siplizumab effects on memory and regulatory T cells. Study conclusions and caveats: Reactions containing siplizumab showed mappable alloreactive CD4+ clones averaging 68.8% Treg-derived, versus 25% to 30% in controls. The alloresponse seemed to draw substantially on naive T cells, which appeared more diverse than memory cells.

Per-sample assaying covered roughly 10^5 TCR templates. Here immunoSEQ multiplex PCR was the method, and the copy in TCRdb shows in-frame clones only, minus some. Counted here are nearly 95,000 clones, approximately 95% occurring once; the ten biggest clones make up roughly 0.3%. The J segment lost 1 base and the V segment lost 7 bases, leaving 4 bases of the junction unmatched. CDR3 length equals 15 residues. Germline assignment: CDR1 SEHNR and CDR2 FQNEAQ (reference sequence). The sample was non-Treg CD4+ T cells sorted from blood. The TCR comes from a human donor in good health. This rearrangement joins TRBV7-9 to TRBJ2-2; 9 bases line up with TRBD1. Written as DNA, the CDR3 is TGTGCCAGCACCCCGGGACAGGGGAACACCGGGGAGCTGTTTTTT. Its protein product is CASTPGQGNTGELFF. The full variable domain, rest sourced from reference TRBV7-9 and TRBJ2-2, is DTGVSQNPRHKITKRGQNVTFRCDPISEHNRLYWYRQTLGQGPEFLTYFQNEAQLEKSRLLSDRFSAERPKGSFSTLEIQRTEQGDSAMYLCASTPGQGNTGELFFGEGSRLTVL.